The 10 T cell receptor beta chains below all came from one sample that was sequenced in a study of PD-1 blockade in mismatch repair-deficient tumors. Sequencing used immunoSEQ multiplex PCR; TCRdb keeps in-frame clones, though not all of them. The sample yields under 150,000 clones, 86% seen once. The sample in question was peripheral blood, obtained 44 weeks after starting pembrolizumab. The receptors here all came from an adult with mismatch repair-deficient cancer.

This clone has just a few counts. The chain links TRBV6-1 to TRBJ1-2, with 7 bases identical to TRBD1. Looked up from germline, CDR1 is MNHNS and CDR2 is SASEGT. Trimming took 6 bases from V and 5 from J; bases not matched to a gene: 0. The CDR3 covers 11 residues. The CDR3 DNA reads TGTGCCAGCAGGGGACAGTATGGCTACACCTTC. This sequence encodes CASRGQYGYTF.

This chain connects TRBV18 to TRBJ2-5; D unresolved. The germline CDR1 and CDR2 sequences are KGHSH and LQKENI. Trimming shortened V by 4 bases and J by 0 bases, and 12 bases separated the two germline ends. CDR3 length equals 15 residues. This CDR3 is CASSQRRGDQETQYF. The CDR3 nucleotides read TGTGCCAGCTCACAAAGGAGAGGAGACCAAGAGACCCAGTACTTC. The full variable domain, with the rest looked up from reference TRBV18 and TRBJ2-5, is NAGVMQNPRHLVRRRGQEARLRCSPMKGHSHVYWYRQLPEEGLKFMVYLQKENIIDESGMPKERFSAEFPKEGPSILRIQQVVRGDSAAYFCASSQRRGDQETQYFGPGTRLLVL.

The rearrangement uses TRBV4-1 and TRBJ2-4; 7 bases align to TRBD2. Germline CDR1 reads MGHRA; CDR2 reads YSYEKL. The V and J ends lost 0 bases and 0 bases, in that order; junction bases with no gene match: 14. This CDR3 has 20 amino acids. DNA for the CDR3: TGCGCCAGCAGCCAAGAAGGCTTGGTAGCGGGTAACGTAGCCAAAAACATTCAGTACTTC. Protein: CASSQEGLVAGNVAKNIQYF.

V usage is TRBV13 and J usage is TRBJ2-7; 9 bases are a match to TRBD1. This CDR3 comprises 13 residues. The V gene end was trimmed by 3 bases and the J gene end by 3 bases; junction bases not matched to a gene: 0. Germline CDR1 and CDR2: PRHDT and FYEKMQ (reference sequence). CDR3 amino acids: CASSLGQGYEQYF. The DNA for the CDR3 is TGTGCCAGCAGCTTGGGACAGGGCTACGAGCAGTACTTC. The complete variable domain, with remaining parts taken from reference TRBV13 and TRBJ2-7, reads AAGVIQSPRHLIKEKRETATLKCYPIPRHDTVYWYQQGPGQDPQFLISFYEKMQSDKGSIPDRFSAQQFSDYHSELNMSSLELGDSALYFCASSLGQGYEQYFGPGTRLTVT.

V and J are TRBV18 and TRBJ2-7, with TRBD1 matching over 7 bases. CDR1 and CDR2 from the germline V gene are KGHSH and LQKENI. The CDR3 sequence is 13 residues long. Trimming at V came to 2 bases and at J to 5 bases, leaving 3 bases not matched to a gene. The CDR3 loop reads CASSPITGDEQYF. For the CDR3, the DNA is TGTGCCAGCTCACCAATAACAGGGGACGAGCAGTACTTC.

This chain connects TRBV7-9 to TRBJ2-1; D is perhaps TRBD1 (5 bases). V lost 1 base and J lost 2, with 9 bases in between. CDR3 length equals 15 residues. The germline V gene encodes CDR1 SEHNR and CDR2 FQNEAQ (reference sequence). CDR3 residues: CASSLVTGTYNEQFF. Written as DNA, the CDR3 is TGTGCCAGCAGCTTAGTCACAGGTACCTACAATGAGCAGTTCTTC.

This clone has a handful of counts. The chain uses TRBV6-5 and TRBJ2-7, with TRBD2 matching 13 bases. Germline values: CDR1 MNHEY, CDR2 SVGAGI. The length of the CDR3 is 16 residues. With 2 bases clipped from V and 2 bases from J, the junction kept 3 bases outside the gene matches. For the CDR3, the DNA is TGTGCCAGCAGTTACGAGGGGACTAGCGGGGCCTACGAGCAGTACTTC. Amino acid sequence: CASSYEGTSGAYEQYF.

The genes are TRBV27 and TRBJ2-1; 11 bases are a match to TRBD2. The J segment lost 0 bases and the V segment lost 5 bases, leaving 6 bases of the junction unmatched. The CDR3 is 17 residues long. CDR1 and CDR2 from the germline V gene are MNHEY and SMNVEV (reference sequence). CDR3 sequence: CASSPRLAGSSYNEQFF. CDR3 coding DNA: TGTGCCAGCAGTCCTCGACTAGCGGGAAGCTCCTACAATGAGCAGTTCTTC.

The rearrangement joins TRBV29-1 to TRBJ2-7; D not certain. The germline V gene encodes CDR1 SQVTM and CDR2 ANQGSEA. V was shortened by 4 bases and J by 0 bases, with 7 bases between the two germline ends. The CDR3 is made up of 12 amino acids. Here the CDR3 DNA reads TGCAGCGTTGCGATGAGCTCCTACGAGCAGTACTTC. It specifies CSVAMSSYEQYF.

V and J are TRBV28 and TRBJ2-7; weak D call: TRBD2 (6 bases). Trimming shortened V by 6 bases and J by 2 bases, and 14 bases separated the two germline ends. CDR3 length: 14 residues. Germline assignment: CDR1 MDHEN and CDR2 SYDVKM. CDR3 amino acids: CASSGLARTYEQYF. The CDR3 DNA reads as TGTGCCAGCAGCGGTCTAGCGCGGACCTACGAGCAGTACTTC.